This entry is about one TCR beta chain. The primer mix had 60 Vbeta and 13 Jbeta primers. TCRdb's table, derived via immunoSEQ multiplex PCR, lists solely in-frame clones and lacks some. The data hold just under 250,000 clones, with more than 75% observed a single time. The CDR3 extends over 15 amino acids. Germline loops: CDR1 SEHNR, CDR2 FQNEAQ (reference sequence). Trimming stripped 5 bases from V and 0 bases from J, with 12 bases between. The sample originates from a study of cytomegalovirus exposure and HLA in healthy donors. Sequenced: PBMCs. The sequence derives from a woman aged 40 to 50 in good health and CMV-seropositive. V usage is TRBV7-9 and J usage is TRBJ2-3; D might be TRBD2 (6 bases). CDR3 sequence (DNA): TGTGCCAGCAGCCCCTCGGGGGAGAGCACAGATACGCAGTATTTT. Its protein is CASSPSGESTDTQYF.